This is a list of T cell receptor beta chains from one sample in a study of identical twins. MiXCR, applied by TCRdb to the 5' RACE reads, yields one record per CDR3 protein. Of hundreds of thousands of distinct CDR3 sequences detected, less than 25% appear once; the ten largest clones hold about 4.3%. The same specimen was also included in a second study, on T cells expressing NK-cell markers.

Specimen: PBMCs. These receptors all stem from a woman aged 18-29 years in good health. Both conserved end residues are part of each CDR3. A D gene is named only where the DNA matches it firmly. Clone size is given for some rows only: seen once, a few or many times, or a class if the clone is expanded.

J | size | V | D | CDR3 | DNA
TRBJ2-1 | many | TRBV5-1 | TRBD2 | CASSRGLAYNEQFF | TGCGCCAGCAGCAGGGGACTAGCGTACAATGAGCAGTTCTTC
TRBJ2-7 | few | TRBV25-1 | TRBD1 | CASSESYRGSEQYF | TGTGCCAGCAGTGAATCGTACAGGGGAAGCGAGCAGTACTTC
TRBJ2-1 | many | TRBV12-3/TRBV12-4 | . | CASSLKGGVANEQFF | TGTGCCAGCAGTTTAAAAGGGGGAGTGGCAAATGAGCAGTTCTTC
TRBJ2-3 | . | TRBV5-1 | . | CASSSASGRDRNTQYF | TGCGCCAGCAGCTCCGCAAGCGGGCGGGACCGGAATACGCAGTATTTT
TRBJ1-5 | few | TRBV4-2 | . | CASSQDGQGNQPQHF | TGTGCCAGCAGCCAAGATGGGCAGGGCAATCAGCCCCAGCATTTT
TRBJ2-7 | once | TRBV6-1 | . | CASSPGTPTREQYF | TGTGCCAGCAGTCCCGGGACTCCCACCAGGGAGCAGTACTTC
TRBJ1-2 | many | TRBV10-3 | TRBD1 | CAISTGTGNGYTF | TGTGCCATCAGCACCGGGACAGGGAATGGCTACACCTTC
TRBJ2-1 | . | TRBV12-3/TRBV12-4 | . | CASRPLLRGFFTEQFF | TGTGCCAGCAGGCCCCTTTTAAGGGGGTTTTTCACAGAGCAGTTCTTC
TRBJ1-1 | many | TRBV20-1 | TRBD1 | CSARDGQGLAFF | TGCAGTGCTAGAGACGGACAGGGCTTAGCTTTCTTT
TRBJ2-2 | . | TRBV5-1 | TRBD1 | CASSEQGTAELFF | TGCGCCAGCAGCGAACAGGGGACCGCGGAGCTGTTTTTT
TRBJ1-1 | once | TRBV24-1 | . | CATSDDNWFDTEAFF | TGTGCCACCAGTGATGACAATTGGTTTGACACTGAAGCTTTCTTT
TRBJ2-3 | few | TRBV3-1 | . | CASSQYQGSSTDTQYF | TGTGCCAGCAGCCAATACCAGGGGTCCAGCACAGATACGCAGTATTTT
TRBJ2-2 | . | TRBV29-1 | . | CSVAVPGELFF | TGCAGCGTTGCAGTACCCGGGGAGCTGTTTTTT
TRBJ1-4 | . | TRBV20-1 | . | CSARDPRGEKLFF | TGCAGTGCTAGAGATCCCCGTGGTGAAAAACTGTTTTTT
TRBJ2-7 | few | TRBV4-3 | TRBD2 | CASSQDTGGYYEQYF | TGCGCCAGCAGCCAAGATACGGGAGGATACTACGAGCAGTACTTC
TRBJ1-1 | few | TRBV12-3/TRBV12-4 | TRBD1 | CASSLGAGGEAFF | TGTGCCAGCAGTTTAGGGGCAGGGGGCGAAGCTTTCTTT
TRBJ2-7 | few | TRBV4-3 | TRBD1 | CASSQGTGEFDEQYF | TGCGCCAGCAGCCAAGGAACAGGGGAGTTCGACGAGCAGTACTTC
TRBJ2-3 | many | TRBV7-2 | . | CASSRRTDTQYF | TGTGCCAGCAGCCGTCGCACAGATACGCAGTATTTT
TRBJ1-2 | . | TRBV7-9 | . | CASSLVTGYGYTF | TGTGCCAGCAGCTTAGTGACAGGCTATGGCTACACCTTC
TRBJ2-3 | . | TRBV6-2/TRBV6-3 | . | CASSYSTLGDTQYF | TGTGCCAGCAGTTACTCCACCTTGGGGGATACGCAGTATTTT
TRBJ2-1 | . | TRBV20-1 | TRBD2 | CSARGILAGGPDTEQFF | TGCAGTGCTAGGGGAATCCTAGCGGGGGGACCTGATACGGAGCAGTTCTTC
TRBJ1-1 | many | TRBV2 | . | CASGGRQAFF | TGTGCCAGCGGGGGCCGCCAAGCTTTCTTT
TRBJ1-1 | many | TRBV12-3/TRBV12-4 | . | CASSLDRGSTEAFF | TGTGCCAGCAGTTTAGATAGGGGTAGCACTGAAGCTTTCTTT
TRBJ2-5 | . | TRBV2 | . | CASFFRGGQETQYF | TGTGCCAGCTTCTTCCGAGGGGGACAAGAGACCCAGTACTTC
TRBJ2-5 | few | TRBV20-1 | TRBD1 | CSALVTGQETQYF | TGCAGTGCGCTAGTGACAGGGCAAGAGACCCAGTACTTC
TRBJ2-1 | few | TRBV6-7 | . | CASSSMGAARHNEQFF | TGTGCCAGCAGTTCAATGGGGGCGGCCCGTCACAATGAGCAGTTCTTC
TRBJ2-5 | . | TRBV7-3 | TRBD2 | CASSEGLAGGHQETQYF | TGTGCCAGCAGCGAGGGACTAGCGGGGGGGCACCAAGAGACCCAGTACTTC
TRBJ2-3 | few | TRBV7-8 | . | CASRLTGSLGTDTQYF | TGTGCCAGCAGACTTACAGGCTCGCTTGGCACAGATACGCAGTATTTT
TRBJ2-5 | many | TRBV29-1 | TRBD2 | CSVQGLAGHVGQYF | TGCAGCGTCCAGGGTCTAGCGGGTCATGTGGGCCAGTACTTC
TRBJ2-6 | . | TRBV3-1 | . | CASSRRVGSGANVLTF | TGTGCCAGCTCCCGAAGGGTGGGCTCTGGGGCCAACGTCCTGACTTTC
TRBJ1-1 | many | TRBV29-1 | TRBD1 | CSVIRQGGRAFF | TGCAGCGTTATCAGACAGGGGGGGCGAGCTTTCTTT
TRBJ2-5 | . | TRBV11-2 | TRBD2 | CASSQGLAGGETQYF | TGTGCCAGCAGCCAGGGACTAGCGGGAGGGGAGACCCAGTACTTC
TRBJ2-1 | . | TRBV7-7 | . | CASSQGRRVYNEQFF | TGTGCTAGCAGCCAGGGGCGAAGGGTCTACAATGAGCAGTTCTTC
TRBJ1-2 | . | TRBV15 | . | CATSRRSGGYGYTF | TGTGCCACCAGCAGAAGATCGGGTGGCTATGGCTACACCTTC
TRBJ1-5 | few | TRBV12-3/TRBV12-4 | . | CASGPGDLPQHF | TGTGCCAGCGGACCGGGAGACTTACCCCAGCATTTT
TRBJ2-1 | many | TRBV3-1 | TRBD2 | CASSFNAGGPLDEQFF | TGTGCCAGCAGCTTTAATGCGGGGGGCCCCTTGGATGAGCAGTTCTTC
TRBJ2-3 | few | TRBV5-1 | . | CASSLQRGSTDTQYF | TGCGCCAGCAGCTTGCAGCGCGGTAGCACAGATACGCAGTATTTT
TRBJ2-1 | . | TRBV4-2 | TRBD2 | CASSSSGGARNEQFF | TGTGCCAGCAGCAGCAGCGGGGGGGCGCGAAATGAGCAGTTCTTC
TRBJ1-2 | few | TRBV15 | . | CATSRDRQDYGYTF | TGTGCCACCAGCAGGGATAGACAAGACTATGGCTACACCTTC
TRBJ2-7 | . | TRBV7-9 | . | CASRRGGDKGEQYF | TGTGCCAGCAGGCGCGGGGGCGACAAGGGGGAGCAGTACTTC
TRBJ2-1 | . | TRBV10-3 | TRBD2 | CAISESRIAGGPHGHEQFF | TGTGCCATCAGTGAGTCGAGGATAGCGGGAGGCCCCCATGGCCATGAGCAGTTCTTC
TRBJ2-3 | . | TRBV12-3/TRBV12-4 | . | CASSLILDTQYF | TGTGCCAGCAGTTTAATCCTAGATACGCAGTATTTT
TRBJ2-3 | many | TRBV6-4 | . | CASSGGSTDTQYF | TGTGCCAGCAGTGGCGGGAGCACAGATACGCAGTATTTT
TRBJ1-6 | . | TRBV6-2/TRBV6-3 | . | CASRPHSVGVRSPLHF | TGTGCCAGCAGGCCCCACTCGGTAGGGGTAAGGTCACCCCTCCACTTT
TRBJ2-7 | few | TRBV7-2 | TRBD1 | CASSLVSGQGKNEQYF | TGTGCCAGCAGCTTAGTGTCGGGACAGGGGAAGAACGAGCAGTACTTC
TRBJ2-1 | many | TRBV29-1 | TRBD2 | CSVFGLAETYNEQFF | TGCAGCGTTTTCGGACTAGCAGAGACCTACAATGAGCAGTTCTTC
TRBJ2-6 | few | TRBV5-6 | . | CASSQTLVFGANVLTF | TGTGCCAGCAGCCAAACCTTGGTGTTTGGGGCCAACGTCCTGACTTTC
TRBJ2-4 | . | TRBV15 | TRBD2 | CATSRAPRLAGKDF | TGTGCCACCAGCAGAGCCCCCCGACTAGCGGGGAAGGACTTC